Each of the 6 T cell receptor beta chains below was sequenced from the same sample in a study of CD8+ T cells in alopecia areata. RNA extraction was followed by reverse transcription into cDNA, which acted as the sequencing template. Assay used: immunoSEQ multiplex PCR; TCRdb lists only in-frame clones, some missing. The repertoire holds about 150,000 clones, with roughly 50% as singletons. The material sequenced was CD4+ T cells sorted from blood. These receptors were taken from a human donor with alopecia areata.

This chain connects TRBV29-1 to TRBJ1-1, with D possibly TRBD1 on 6 matching bases. V was cut by 2 bases and J by 4 bases, with 11 bases left in between. Looked up from germline, CDR1 is SQVTM and CDR2 is ANQGSEA. The CDR3 is 13 amino acids. Written as DNA, the CDR3 is TGCAGCGTTGAAAGCACAGGGTTCACTGAAGCTTTCTTT. This gives the protein CSVESTGFTEAFF.

This chain connects TRBV29-1 to TRBJ1-1; D is undetermined. Germline V gives CDR1 SQVTM, CDR2 ANQGSEA. The length of the CDR3 is 13 residues. Between the trimmed V and J ends, which lost 4 bases and 0 bases, there was a span of 9 bases. DNA for the CDR3: TGCAGCGTTGGACTTCTAGTGAACACTGAAGCTTTCTTT. It is translated as CSVGLLVNTEAFF.

The rearrangement joins TRBV5-1 to TRBJ2-6, with 8 bases lining up with TRBD1. The CDR3 sequence is 16 residues long. Trimming removed 0 bases from V and 1 base from J; junction bases left unmatched: 0. Germline loops: CDR1 SGHRS, CDR2 YFSETQ. This chain's CDR3 is CASSLDRGSGANVLTF. In DNA form, the CDR3 reads TGCGCCAGCAGCTTGGACAGGGGGTCTGGGGCCAACGTCCTGACTTTC.

The chain uses TRBV4-1 and TRBJ2-2; 7 bases line up with TRBD2. The CDR3 contains 16 residues. Germline CDR1 and CDR2: MGHRA and YSYEKL. V trimming: 0 bases; J trimming: 4 bases; junction bases outside the gene matches: 5. CDR3 region: CASSQDPLAATGELFF. CDR3 DNA: TGCGCCAGCAGCCAAGATCCCCTAGCGGCCACCGGGGAGCTGTTTTTT.

V is TRBV6-6 and J is TRBJ2-7; D is uncertain. CDR1 MNHNY and CDR2 SVGAGI come from the germline V gene (reference sequence). The CDR3 sequence is 11 residues long. V gave up 6 bases and J gave up 2 bases, with 5 bases separating them. This CDR3 is CASSNAYEQYF. CDR3 nucleotides: TGTGCCAGCAGCAATGCCTACGAGCAGTACTTC.

V gene TRBV28 combines with J gene TRBJ1-5; D unclear. This CDR3 comprises 12 residues. V dropped 5 bases and J dropped 5 bases, with 7 bases sitting between them. Germline values: CDR1 MDHEN, CDR2 SYDVKM. CDR3: CASSTVDQPQHF. CDR3 bases: TGTGCCAGCAGTACGGTCGATCAGCCCCAGCATTTT.